A single sample is the source of the 10 T cell receptor beta chains below, sequenced in a study of blood T cell repertoires in COVID-19. Profiled with immunoSEQ multiplex PCR; TCRdb holds only in-frame clones, not every one. The profile shows 88,000 or so clones, over 80% of them singletons. Sequenced: peripheral blood. The origin of the receptors is a human donor in a cohort sampled during active COVID-19.

V and J are TRBV15 and TRBJ2-7; 10 bases align to TRBD2. The germline CDR1 and CDR2 sequences are LNHNV and YYDKDF (reference sequence). This CDR3 spans 14 amino acids. Trimming took 1 base from V and 6 from J; bases not matched to a gene: 3. The CDR3 spells CATSRVGLATEQYF. The CDR3 coding sequence is TGTGCCACCAGCAGAGTGGGACTAGCGACCGAGCAGTACTTC.

The genes are TRBV19 and TRBJ2-6, with 7 bases lining up with TRBD1. The V segment lost 4 bases and the J segment 2 bases; nucleotides outside the gene matches: 11. The CDR3 length is 18 residues. Germline V lookup: CDR1 LNHDA, CDR2 SQIVND (reference sequence). This CDR3 is CASSKGALLSAGANVLTF. The CDR3 nucleotides are TGTGCCAGTAGTAAGGGGGCCCTTTTGAGCGCTGGGGCCAACGTCCTGACTTTC.

V and J are TRBV3-1 (or the pseudogene TRBV3-2) and TRBJ2-7; TRBD2 matches at 13 bases. The CDR3 extends over 17 amino acids. Germline V gene data show CDR1 as LGHDT and CDR2 as YNNKEL (reference sequence). Trimming at V came to 4 bases and at J to 6 bases, leaving 12 bases not matched to a gene. DNA for the CDR3: TGTGCCAGCAGCCCCGGGCGTCGACTAGCGGGAGGCTTCGAGCAGTACTTC. Its translation: CASSPGRRLAGGFEQYF.

The CDR3 DNA follows: TGTGCCATCAGGGGACAGGGGGATGAGCAGTACTTC. Amino acids: CAIRGQGDEQYF. V gene TRBV10-3 combines with J gene TRBJ2-7, with 11 bases that match TRBD1. The CDR3 spans 12 residues. The germline V gene has CDR1 ENHRY and CDR2 SYGVKD. V was clipped by 6 bases and J by 7 bases; unmatched bases: 2.

The V call is TRBV6-2 or TRBV6-3, the J call TRBJ2-6, with D perhaps TRBD2 (5 bases). V lost 0 bases and J lost 0, with 12 bases in between. Germline CDR1 MNHEY, CDR2 SVGEGT. The CDR3 is made up of 18 amino acids. CDR3 amino acids: CASSYSGRGNSGANVLTF. CDR3 coding DNA: TGTGCCAGCAGTTACTCAGGTCGAGGGAACTCTGGGGCCAACGTCCTGACTTTC.

This clone was detected only once. The rearrangement joins TRBV5-1 to TRBJ2-5; tentative D call: TRBD1 (6 bases). Trimming cost V 3 bases and J 5 bases, with 11 bases left between them. Germline V lookup: CDR1 SGHRS, CDR2 YFSETQ. The CDR3 consists of 13 residues. CDR3 bases: TGCGCCAGCAGCTCGGACAGAAAGGAGACCCAGTACTTC. Translation: CASSSDRKETQYF.

The chain employs TRBV5-1 and TRBJ2-3, with TRBD1 matching 7 bases. The CDR3 extends over 15 amino acids. The germline V gene has CDR1 SGHRS and CDR2 YFSETQ. The V gene end was trimmed by 0 bases and the J gene end by 4 bases; junction bases not matched to a gene: 5. The CDR3: CASSLEHRGPDTQYF. The CDR3 nucleotides are TGCGCCAGCAGCTTGGAGCACAGGGGCCCAGATACGCAGTATTTT.

The sample holds many counts of this clone. As DNA, the CDR3 is TGTGCCAGCAGCCCCACCCGGGACAGGGCCTACGAGCAGTACTTC. This gives the protein CASSPTRDRAYEQYF. The chain carries TRBV5-4 and TRBJ2-7, with 9 bases that match TRBD1. With V trimmed by 4 bases and J by 2 bases, 7 bases remained unmatched. The CDR3 is 15 amino acids. CDR1 and CDR2 from the germline V gene are SGHNT and YYREEE (reference sequence).

The rearrangement links TRBV11-2 to TRBJ1-1; D unresolved. V lost 2 bases to trimming and J lost 4 bases, with 11 bases between them. The germline V gene encodes CDR1 SGHAT and CDR2 FQNNGV. The CDR3 consists of 14 residues. This CDR3 reads CASSLRDIGTEAFF. The CDR3, as DNA: TGTGCCAGCAGCTTACGTGACATCGGCACTGAAGCTTTCTTT.

The rearrangement joins TRBV7-3 to TRBJ2-7, with a possible D match to TRBD2 (5 bases). The CDR3 spans 12 residues. V was trimmed by 5 bases and J by 3 bases, leaving 8 bases between them. Per germline, CDR1 SGHTA and CDR2 FQGTGA. CDR3 nucleotides: TGTGCCAGCAGCCCCCGGGGCTACGAGCAGTACTTC. Protein product: CASSPRGYEQYF.